The 6 T cell receptor beta chains given below trace back to one sample, sequenced in a study of T cell changes during pregnancy in multiple sclerosis. Clones were read by immunoSEQ multiplex PCR, and TCRdb kept only the in-frame ones, dropping some. The repertoire holds fewer than 95,000 clones, with 85% to 95% as singletons. The starting material was peripheral blood, obtained in the first trimester of pregnancy. The receptors stem from a female donor with multiple sclerosis, enrolled in a pregnancy study.

The chain combines TRBV19 with TRBJ1-2, with a tentative D call TRBD1 (5 bases). CDR3 length equals 15 residues. Germline CDR1 LNHDA, CDR2 SQIVND (reference sequence). With 7 bases removed from V and 0 bases from J, the gap between germline ends came to 15 bases. DNA for the CDR3: TGTGCCAGTATCCCCTCGGGCAGGGCTAACTATGGCTACACCTTC. Protein sequence: CASIPSGRANYGYTF.

This clone appeared once. The chain joins TRBV12-5 to TRBJ1-2, with D uncertain. The length of the CDR3 is 13 residues. Germline values: CDR1 LGHNT, CDR2 FRNRAP. Trimming pared 2 bases from V and 5 bases from J, leaving 9 bases between. The CDR3 protein is CASGLSGSYGYTF. The DNA for the CDR3 is TGTGCTAGTGGTTTGTCGGGTTCTTATGGCTACACCTTC.

The J gene is TRBJ1-1, the V gene TRBV7-3; perhaps TRBD1 as D (5 bases). V lost 2 bases to trimming and J lost 7 bases, with 8 bases between them. Per germline, CDR1 SGHTA and CDR2 FQGTGA. The CDR3 totals 12 residues. CDR3 residues: CASSLYGGEAFF. The DNA for the CDR3 is TGTGCCAGCAGCTTATACGGGGGTGAAGCTTTCTTT. The variable domain in full, with the rest retrieved from reference TRBV7-3 and TRBJ1-1, is GAGVSQTPSNKVTEKGKYVELRCDPISGHTALYWYRQSLGQGPEFLIYFQGTGAADDSGLPNDRFFAVRPEGSVSTLKIQRTERGDSAVYLCASSLYGGEAFFGQGTRLTVV.

The chain links TRBV18 to TRBJ1-4, with no clear D. Germline lookup yields CDR1 KGHSH and CDR2 LQKENI. This CDR3 is built from 12 residues. V was shortened by 3 bases and J by 7 bases, with 6 bases between the two germline ends. The CDR3 protein is CASSPPGEKLFF. CDR3 nucleotide sequence: TGTGCCAGCTCACCGCCCGGTGAAAAACTGTTTTTT.

This clone was seen only once. The CDR3 DNA follows: TGCGCCAGCAGCCAAGGCCCGGGGGCCTACAATGAGCAGTTCTTC. As protein: CASSQGPGAYNEQFF. V gene TRBV4-1 combines with J gene TRBJ2-1, with D possibly TRBD2 on 6 matching bases. Germline V gene lookup returns CDR1 MGHRA and CDR2 YSYEKL. Trimming cost V 1 base and J 2 bases, with 9 bases left between them. The CDR3 consists of 15 residues.

The chain has TRBV29-1 and TRBJ2-7; D uncertain. There are 11 residues in the CDR3. V was cut by 0 bases and J by 2 bases, with 2 bases left in between. Per the germline V gene, CDR1 is SQVTM and CDR2 is ANQGSEA. The DNA of the CDR3 is TGCAGCGTTGAAGATACCTACGAGCAGTACTTC. Translating gives CSVEDTYEQYF.